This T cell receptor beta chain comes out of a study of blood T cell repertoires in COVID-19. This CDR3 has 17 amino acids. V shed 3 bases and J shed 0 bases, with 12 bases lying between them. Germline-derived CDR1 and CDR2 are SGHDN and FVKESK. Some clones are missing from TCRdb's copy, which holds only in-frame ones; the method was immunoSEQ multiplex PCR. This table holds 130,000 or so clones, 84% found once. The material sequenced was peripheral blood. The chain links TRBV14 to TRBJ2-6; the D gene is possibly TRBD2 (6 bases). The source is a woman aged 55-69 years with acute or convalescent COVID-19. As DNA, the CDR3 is TGTGCCAGCAGCCATTGGGCAGCGGGCTCTGGGGCCAACGTCCTGACTTTC. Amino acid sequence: CASSHWAAGSGANVLTF.